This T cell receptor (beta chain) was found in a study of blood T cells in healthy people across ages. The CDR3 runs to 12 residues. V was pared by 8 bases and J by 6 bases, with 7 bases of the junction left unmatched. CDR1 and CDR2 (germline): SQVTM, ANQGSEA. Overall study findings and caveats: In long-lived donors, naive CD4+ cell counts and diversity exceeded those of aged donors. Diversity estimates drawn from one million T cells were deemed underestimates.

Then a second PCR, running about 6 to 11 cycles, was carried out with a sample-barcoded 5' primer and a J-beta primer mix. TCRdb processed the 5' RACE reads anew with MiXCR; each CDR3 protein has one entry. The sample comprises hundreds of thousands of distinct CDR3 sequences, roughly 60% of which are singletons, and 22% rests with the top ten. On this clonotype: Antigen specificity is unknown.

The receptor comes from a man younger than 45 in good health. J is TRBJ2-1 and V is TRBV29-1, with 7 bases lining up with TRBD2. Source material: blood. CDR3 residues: CSKNSGGNEQFF. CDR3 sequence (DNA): TGCAGCAAGAACTCGGGGGGCAATGAGCAGTTCTTC.